The next 6 T cell receptor beta chains were all read from a single sample in a study of T cell repertoires and Cas9 in healthy adults. Assay used: immunoSEQ multiplex PCR; TCRdb lists only in-frame clones, some missing. The sample consists of about 22,000 clones, roughly nine tenths of them appearing once. The sample was CD4+ effector T cells (CD127+, CD25-, CD137-, CD154-) from PBMCs; culture status not recorded. These receptors were collected from a human donor in good health.

This rearrangement joins TRBV28 to TRBJ1-2; a weak D match, TRBD1 (5 bases). The CDR3 extends over 14 amino acids. Deletions cut 6 bases from V and 6 bases from J, with 17 bases between. Germline V lookup: CDR1 MDHEN, CDR2 SYDVKM. CDR3 DNA sequence: TGTGCCAGCAGACTAGCCGACAGTTTTAATGGCTACACCTTC. It specifies CASRLADSFNGYTF.

This clone has more than one count but fewer than ten. This sample also contains other DNA sequences that code for the same CDR3. The chain carries TRBV7-9 and TRBJ1-3; no clear D gene. The germline V gene has CDR1 SEHNR and CDR2 FQNEAQ (reference sequence). Between the trimmed V and J ends, which lost 0 bases and 3 bases, there was a span of 3 bases. This CDR3 has 13 amino acids. CDR3 amino acids: CASSLALGNTIYF. The CDR3 nucleotides read TGTGCCAGCAGCTTAGCACTTGGAAACACCATATATTTT.

This chain joins TRBV4-2 and TRBJ2-7, with 7 bases matching TRBD1. The CDR3 sequence is 14 residues long. The ends lost 2 bases at V and 3 bases at J; junction bases unmatched: 4. CDR1 LGHNA and CDR2 YNFKEQ come from the germline V gene. The CDR3 here is CASSQRQGSYEQYF. CDR3 in DNA: TGTGCCAGCAGCCAAAGACAGGGAAGCTACGAGCAGTACTTC.

The CDR3 spells CASSSSQGADTQYF. For the CDR3, the DNA is TGCGCCAGCAGCTCCAGTCAAGGGGCAGATACGCAGTATTTT. The genes are TRBV5-1 and TRBJ2-3, with D possibly matching TRBD1 (5 bases). V was cut by 3 bases and J by 4 bases, with 12 bases left in between. CDR3 length equals 14 residues. Looked up from germline, CDR1 is SGHRS and CDR2 is YFSETQ.

The gene calls are TRBV5-6 and TRBJ1-2; 10 bases map to TRBD1. V was pared by 4 bases and J by 8 bases, with 5 bases of the junction left unmatched. The CDR3 is made up of 13 amino acids. CDR1 is SGHDT and CDR2 is YYEEEE in the germline V gene. The CDR3 loop is CASSPGQGDGYTF. DNA for the CDR3: TGTGCCAGCAGCCCCGGACAGGGGGACGGCTACACCTTC.

The V gene is TRBV4-1, the J gene TRBJ2-1, with a weak D call TRBD2 (6 bases). The V end lost 7 bases, the J end lost 0 bases, and 16 bases lay between the germline ends. This CDR3 region has 16 residues. CDR1 is MGHRA and CDR2 is YSYEKL in the germline V gene. CDR3 DNA sequence: TGCGCCAGCACAGTGTCCGGGAGAGGCTCCTACAATGAGCAGTTCTTC. It codes for CASTVSGRGSYNEQFF.